The next 23 T cell receptor beta chains were all read from a single sample in a study of Ad26.COV2.S vaccination and SARS-CoV-2 variants. Treatment: roughly 18 received Ad26.COV2.S at low or high dose, single or two shots; about 5 received placebo; per-sample allocation not given. It was on day 63 after the first vaccine or placebo injection that samples were taken. Profiled with immunoSEQ multiplex PCR; TCRdb holds only in-frame clones, not every one. The data show over 450,000 clones, around 89% seen once. This material consisted of peripheral blood, taken in a trial of Ad26.COV2.S vaccine versus placebo. All receptors come from a person aged 18 to 65 who received the Ad26.COV2.S COVID-19 vaccine or a placebo.

The J gene is TRBJ2-7, the V gene TRBV5-1, with D maybe TRBD1 (5 bases). Per germline, CDR1 SGHRS and CDR2 YFSETQ. The CDR3 has 15 residues. Trimming took 0 bases from V and 1 from J, leaving 11 bases between them. Here the CDR3 reads CASSLEGLGSYEQYF. In nucleotides, the CDR3 is TGCGCCAGCAGCTTGGAGGGGCTCGGGTCCTACGAGCAGTACTTC.

This CDR3 reads CASSQGQGGEQYF. The CDR3 region has the DNA TGTGCCAGCTCACAGGGACAGGGGGGCGAGCAGTACTTC. This chain uses TRBV18 with TRBJ2-7; 11 bases agree with TRBD1. The CDR3 length is 13 residues. Germline CDR1 reads KGHSH; CDR2 reads LQKENI. The V gene end was trimmed by 4 bases and the J gene end by 6 bases; junction bases not matched to a gene: 2.

The chain combines TRBV9 with TRBJ2-1; tentative D call: TRBD2 (5 bases). CDR3 size: 15 residues. The V and J ends lost 4 bases and 4 bases respectively, with 15 bases between them. Per the germline V gene, CDR1 is SGDLS and CDR2 is YYNGEE. The CDR3 DNA reads as TGTGCCAGCAGCCCCCGGGATCCCAATTACAATGAGCAGTTCTTC. It yields the protein CASSPRDPNYNEQFF.

This rearrangement joins TRBV4-1 to TRBJ2-7; 15 bases are shared with TRBD2. The trim removed 1 base at V and 5 bases at J, leaving 6 bases unmatched. The germline V gene encodes CDR1 MGHRA and CDR2 YSYEKL. This CDR3 comprises 17 residues. For the CDR3, the DNA is TGCGCCAGCAGCCAAGTTCCCGGGACTAGCGGGAGGCACGAGCAGTACTTC. Translating gives CASSQVPGTSGRHEQYF.

The genes are TRBV19 and TRBJ1-5; no clear D. Germline-derived CDR1 and CDR2 are LNHDA and SQIVND (reference sequence). V shed 4 bases and J shed 1 base, with 17 bases lying between them. CDR3 length equals 17 residues. The CDR3 reads CASSKLGQTRSNQPQHF. CDR3 nucleotide sequence: TGTGCCAGTAGTAAACTCGGGCAGACCCGGAGCAATCAGCCCCAGCATTTT.

The chain carries TRBV2 and TRBJ2-4; tentative D call: TRBD1 (6 bases). V gave up 5 bases and J gave up 1 base, with 12 bases separating them. This CDR3 spans 15 amino acids. The germline CDR1 and CDR2 sequences are SNHLY and FYNNEI. The CDR3 reads CASSPQGAAKNIQYF. As DNA, the CDR3 is TGTGCCAGCAGTCCACAGGGTGCGGCCAAAAACATTCAGTACTTC.

This clone has a single count. CDR3 nucleotide sequence: TGTGCCAGCAGTTACATACTCGAAGGGACCCAGTACTTC. It yields the protein CASSYILEGTQYF. The J gene is TRBJ2-5, the V gene TRBV6-5, with D uncertain. Trimming pared 2 bases from V and 7 bases from J, leaving 11 bases between. The CDR3 covers 13 residues. Germline values: CDR1 MNHEY, CDR2 SVGAGI.

The chain employs TRBV19 and TRBJ1-4; the D gene is possibly TRBD1 (5 bases). This CDR3 contains 18 residues. Germline assignment: CDR1 LNHDA and CDR2 SQIVND (reference sequence). V gave up 5 bases and J gave up 0 bases, with 19 bases separating them. The CDR3 reads CASSSPSGTVATNEKLFF. The CDR3 bases are TGTGCCAGTAGTTCTCCTTCGGGGACGGTTGCAACTAATGAAAAACTGTTTTTT.

The V gene is TRBV5-1, the J gene TRBJ1-3; D ambiguous. Germline-derived CDR1 and CDR2 are SGHRS and YFSETQ. V lost 1 base to trimming and J lost 3 bases, with 8 bases between them. CDR3 size: 14 residues. The CDR3 is CASSLSGRGNTIYF. The CDR3 region has the DNA TGCGCCAGCAGCTTGTCAGGACGTGGAAACACCATATATTTT.

This sequence joins TRBV28 and TRBJ1-2, with D possibly being TRBD1 (5 bases). Looked up from germline, CDR1 is MDHEN and CDR2 is SYDVKM. V lost 6 bases, J lost 4 bases, and 12 bases lay in between. The CDR3 is made up of 13 amino acids. CDR3 loop: CASRDTIIYGYTF. CDR3 in DNA: TGTGCCAGCAGGGACACGATTATCTATGGCTACACCTTC.

The chain employs TRBV7-9 and TRBJ2-5; 7 bases agree with TRBD1. The CDR3 extends over 15 amino acids. V was pared by 3 bases and J by 2 bases, with 6 bases of the junction left unmatched. CDR1 and CDR2 from the germline V gene are SEHNR and FQNEAQ (reference sequence). The CDR3 bases are TGTGCCAGCAGCTTGGGCCGGACAGGTCAAGAGACCCAGTACTTC. Amino acids: CASSLGRTGQETQYF.

The genes are TRBV11-3 and TRBJ2-2; D unresolved. Germline CDR1 SGHNT, CDR2 YENEEA. V lost 1 base, J lost 0 bases, and 6 bases lay in between. This CDR3 is 15 amino acids long. CDR3 sequence: CASSLVISNTGELFF. The DNA for the CDR3 is TGTGCCAGCAGCTTAGTTATCTCGAACACCGGGGAGCTGTTTTTT.

This clone has only a few counts. The rearrangement joins TRBV18 to TRBJ1-5; D might be TRBD1 (5 bases). This CDR3 is 15 amino acids long. V was trimmed by 4 bases and J by 4 bases, leaving 14 bases between them. CDR1 is KGHSH, CDR2 LQKENI, per germline. The CDR3 region is CASSLTRGENQPQHF. CDR3 sequence (DNA): TGTGCCAGCTCACTTACAAGGGGAGAGAATCAGCCCCAGCATTTT.

The chain employs TRBV11-2 and TRBJ2-1; no clear D gene. Per the germline V gene, CDR1 is SGHAT and CDR2 is FQNNGV. This CDR3 spans 17 amino acids. The V and J ends lost 1 base and 4 bases respectively, with 17 bases between them. The DNA for the CDR3 is TGTGCCAGCAGCTTAGTTGTTGGTAGCAGCAGATACAATGAGCAGTTCTTC. Translation gives CASSLVVGSSRYNEQFF. Variable domain in full (rest from reference TRBV11-2 and TRBJ2-1): EAGVAQSPRYKIIEKRQSVAFWCNPISGHATLYWYQQILGQGPKLLIQFQNNGVVDDSQLPKDRFSAERLKGVDSTLKIQPAKLEDSAVYLCASSLVVGSSRYNEQFFGPGTRLTVL.

This chain joins TRBV28 and TRBJ2-7, with D possibly TRBD2 on 6 matching bases. Trimming shortened V by 5 bases and J by 2 bases, and 16 bases separated the two germline ends. This CDR3 is 15 amino acids long. Germline V gene sequence: CDR1 MDHEN, CDR2 SYDVKM. CDR3 amino acids: CASSPRLASPYEQYF. The CDR3 DNA sequence: TGTGCCAGCAGTCCCCGGCTAGCGAGTCCCTACGAGCAGTACTTC.

The chain carries TRBV4-1 and TRBJ1-4, with a possible D match to TRBD1 (5 bases). There are 15 residues in the CDR3. Germline V CDR1 and CDR2: MGHRA, YSYEKL. Trimming removed 4 bases at V and 2 bases at J, with 11 bases between. The CDR3 coding sequence is TGCGCCAGCAGCCCCGGGACCCTTACTAATGAAAAACTGTTTTTT. This codes for CASSPGTLTNEKLFF.

V is TRBV7-2 and J is TRBJ1-5; D is ambiguous. The CDR3 covers 15 residues. The germline CDR1 and CDR2 sequences are SGHTA and FQGNSA. Trimming removed 0 bases from V and 9 bases from J, with 15 bases in between. CDR3 sequence reads: CASSLAEAIEGPQHF. The CDR3 nucleotides are TGTGCCAGCAGCTTAGCGGAAGCTATCGAAGGGCCCCAGCATTTT.

The chain recombines TRBV9 with TRBJ2-1; 14 positions match TRBD2. The CDR3 covers 14 residues. V was clipped by 3 bases and J by 14 bases; unmatched bases: 7. Looked up from germline, CDR1 is SGDLS and CDR2 is YYNGEE. CDR3: CASSARLAGGLKFF. CDR3 nucleotide sequence: TGTGCCAGCAGCGCAAGACTAGCGGGGGGGCTAAAGTTCTTC. The variable domain in full, completed from reference TRBV9 and TRBJ2-1, reads DSGVTQTPKHLITATGQRVTLRCSPRSGDLSVYWYQQSLDQGLQFLIQYYNGEERAKGNILERFSAQQFPDLHSELNLSSLELGDSALYFCASSARLAGGLKFFGPGTRLTVL.

This chain links TRBV14 with TRBJ1-2; 12 bases line up with TRBD1. Trimming removed 1 base from V and 8 bases from J; junction bases left unmatched: 8. Germline V gene data show CDR1 as SGHDN and CDR2 as FVKESK. This CDR3 is 16 amino acids long. The CDR3 nucleotides read TGTGCCAGCAGCCAAGTGCCGGGACAGGGGGCCGGAGGCTACACCTTC. It translates to CASSQVPGQGAGGYTF.

This clone was seen more than once but under ten times. This chain joins TRBV4-1 and TRBJ1-3, with TRBD1 matching 7 bases. Unmatched junction bases numbered 9, after V lost 4 bases and J lost 6 bases. The germline V gene has CDR1 MGHRA and CDR2 YSYEKL. This CDR3 has 15 amino acids. In DNA form, the CDR3 reads TGCGCCAGCAGCCGAACGGGACAGACCGAAAACACCATATATTTT. Protein sequence: CASSRTGQTENTIYF.

CDR3 sequence: CASSLGRVEGAYQPQHF. CDR3 sequence (DNA): TGTGCCAGCAGCTTAGGACGGGTGGAGGGGGCCTATCAGCCCCAGCATTTT. The chain uses TRBV7-2 and TRBJ1-5, with 7 nucleotides matching TRBD1. The junction had 11 bases not matched to a gene; V was cut back by 1 base and J by 5 bases. CDR1 is SGHTA and CDR2 is FQGNSA in the germline V gene. The CDR3 contains 17 residues.

The J gene is TRBJ2-1, the V gene TRBV9; 11 bases match TRBD2. The CDR3 has 14 residues. V shed 3 bases and J 13 bases; nucleotides not matched to a gene: 9. In germline, CDR1 is SGDLS, CDR2 YYNGEE. The CDR3 region has the DNA TGTGCCAGCAGCGCCCAGACTAGCGGGGCCCTTCAGTTCTTC. Protein sequence: CASSAQTSGALQFF.

The genes are TRBV19 and TRBJ2-5; 8 bases are shared with TRBD2. From germline, CDR1 is LNHDA and CDR2 SQIVND (reference sequence). The CDR3 contains 17 residues. Trimming removed 3 bases from V and 5 bases from J; junction bases left unmatched: 14. The CDR3 DNA is TGTGCCAGTAGTATGGGTCGGATCGGGGGGGCCGGGGAGACCCAGTACTTC. It encodes CASSMGRIGGAGETQYF.